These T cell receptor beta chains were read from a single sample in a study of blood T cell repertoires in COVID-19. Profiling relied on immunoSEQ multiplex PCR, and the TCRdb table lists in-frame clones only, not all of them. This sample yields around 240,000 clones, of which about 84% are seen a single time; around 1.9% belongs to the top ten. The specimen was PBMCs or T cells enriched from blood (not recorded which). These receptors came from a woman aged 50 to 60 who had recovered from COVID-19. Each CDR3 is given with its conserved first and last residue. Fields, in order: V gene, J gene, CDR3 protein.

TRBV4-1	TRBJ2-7	CASSRTGTYEQYF
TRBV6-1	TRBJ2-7	CASSQALASSSYEQYF
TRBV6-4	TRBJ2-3	CASSENGARTDTQYF
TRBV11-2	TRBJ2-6	CASSTPGSGRYSGANVLTF
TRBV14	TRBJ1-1	CASSLSPGQGSTEAFF
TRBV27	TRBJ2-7	CATTAGSSYEQYF
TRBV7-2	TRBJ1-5	CASSRDTYQPQHF
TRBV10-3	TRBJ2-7	CAISVVNEQYF
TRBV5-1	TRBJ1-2	CASSMGQVLGGYTF
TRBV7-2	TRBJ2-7	CASSTRQNSYEQYF